Below, 21 T cell receptor beta chains from the same sample are listed, as sequenced in a study of blood T cells in healthy people across ages. PCR was performed a second time for about 6 to 11 cycles using a sample-barcoded 5' primer and a J-beta primer mix. TCRdb called the 5' RACE reads again in MiXCR, with one record for every CDR3 protein. The sample records approximately 900,000 distinct CDR3 sequences, 25% to 30% being singletons. In addition, the sample was reused for a study of T cells of mothers and their children.

Sequencing used blood. These receptors all come from a woman in her forties in good health.

As concerns this clonotype: Just one base apart from a much larger clone, this may be a read error. The V call is TRBV12-3 or TRBV12-4, the J call TRBJ2-1; 11 positions match TRBD2. The end of the DNA fits TRBJ2-7 better, so the J call may be wrong. The CDR3 runs to 16 residues. The CDR3 region has the DNA TGTGCCAGCAGTTTAGAGGCTAGCGGGGGGTACAATGAGCAGTACTTC. Amino acid sequence: CASSLEASGGYNEQYF.

The V gene is TRBV9, the J gene TRBJ1-3, with D unclear. From germline, CDR1 is SGDLS and CDR2 YYNGEE. This CDR3 region has 16 residues. Trimming removed 0 bases at V and 0 bases at J, with 10 bases between. The CDR3 loop reads CASSVGQTSSGNTIYF. The CDR3 nucleotides are TGTGCCAGCAGCGTAGGTCAGACGAGCTCTGGAAACACCATATATTTT.

This rearrangement joins TRBV20-1 to TRBJ2-1; D gene uncertain. The better agreement between TRBJ2-7 and the DNA end casts doubt on the J call. CDR3 length: 19 residues. Looked up from germline, CDR1 is DFQATT and CDR2 is SNEGSKA (reference sequence). DNA of the CDR3: TGCAGTGCTAGAGATTTCGGTGTTAGAACCCCTAGGTCCTACAATGAGCAGTACTTC. It is translated as CSARDFGVRTPRSYNEQYF.

This clonotype has only a few counts. V is TRBV20-1 and J is TRBJ1-6; perhaps TRBD1 as D (6 bases). This CDR3 comprises 16 residues. The germline V and J ends were trimmed by 3 bases and 5 bases, with 17 bases remaining between them. From germline, CDR1 is DFQATT and CDR2 SNEGSKA (reference sequence). The CDR3 sequence is CSARWDMAGDNSPLHF. CDR3 nucleotide sequence: TGCAGTGCTAGGTGGGACATGGCCGGTGATAATTCACCCCTCCACTTT.

This clonotype was counted ten times or more. V and J are TRBV7-2 and TRBJ2-7, with 8 bases matching TRBD2. Germline trimming cut 5 bases from V and 3 bases from J; bases unmatched to any gene: 6. The CDR3 is 14 residues long. Germline V gives CDR1 SGHTA, CDR2 FQGNSA. The CDR3 is CASSPLAGFYEQYF. DNA of the CDR3: TGTGCCAGCAGCCCTCTAGCGGGCTTCTACGAGCAGTACTTC. Full variable domain (remainder filled in from reference TRBV7-2 and TRBJ2-7): GAGVSQSPSNKVTEKGKDVELRCDPISGHTALYWYRQSLGQGLEFLIYFQGNSAPDKSGLPSDRFSAERTGGSVSTLTIQRTQQEDSAVYLCASSPLAGFYEQYFGPGTRLTVT.

This clonotype showed up just a few times. V is TRBV12-3 or TRBV12-4 and J is TRBJ2-1; D ambiguous. The V gene lost 2 bases and the J gene lost 5 bases, with 7 bases spanning the gap. This CDR3 is 13 amino acids long. The CDR3 DNA reads as TGTGCCAGCAGTTTAATGGCAGACAATGAGCAGTTCTTC. Translation: CASSLMADNEQFF.

The V gene is TRBV3-1, the J gene TRBJ1-1; D uncertain. V dropped 6 bases and J dropped 7 bases, with 18 bases sitting between them. The CDR3 totals 14 residues. The V gene's germline CDR1 is LGHDT and CDR2 YNNKEL (reference sequence). The CDR3 bases are TGTGCCAGCAGGCGGAGGGCGCTTAGATTTGAAGCTTTCTTT. Translated, it gives CASRRRALRFEAFF. The whole variable domain, remainder taken from reference TRBV3-1 and TRBJ1-1, is DTAVSQTPKYLVTQMGNDKSIKCEQNLGHDTMYWYKQDSKKFLKIMFSYNNKELIINETVPNRFSPKSPDKAHLNLHINSLELGDSAVYFCASRRRALRFEAFFGQGTRLTVV.

The chain combines TRBV7-3 with TRBJ1-2; D might be TRBD1 (6 bases). The germline V gene encodes CDR1 SGHTA and CDR2 FQGTGA. V lost 4 bases and J 12 bases, leaving 18 bases between the germline ends. The CDR3 runs 13 residues. CDR3 region: CASSSRRTGGHTF. The DNA for the CDR3 is TGTGCCAGCAGCTCCAGGCGGACGGGGGGCCACACCTTC.

V gene TRBV3-1 combines with J gene TRBJ1-2; D call uncertain. The CDR3 has 14 amino acids. The V end was cut by 0 bases, the J end by 8 bases, with 13 bases between. The germline V gene has CDR1 LGHDT and CDR2 YNNKEL (reference sequence). The CDR3 sequence is CASSQDTGVYGYTF. The CDR3 DNA reads TGTGCCAGCAGCCAAGACACTGGGGTATACGGCTACACCTTC.

This clonotype was counted between two and nine times. V gene TRBV9 combines with J gene TRBJ1-3; the D gene is possibly TRBD1 (5 bases). CDR1 is SGDLS and CDR2 is YYNGEE in the germline V gene. Trimming cost V 4 bases and J 7 bases, with 18 bases left between them. The CDR3 is 15 amino acids. The CDR3 here is CASSQRGGFGNTIYF. The CDR3 DNA follows: TGTGCCAGCAGCCAACGGGGGGGGTTTGGGAACACCATATATTTT.

This clonotype was observed a handful of times. V gene TRBV7-6 combines with J gene TRBJ2-1, with 11 bases lining up with TRBD2. Germline V CDR1 and CDR2: SGHVS, FNYEAQ. The CDR3 spans 17 residues. With 1 base clipped from V and 2 bases from J, the junction kept 4 bases outside the gene matches. This CDR3 reads CASSLVASGGTYNEQFF. CDR3 nucleotide sequence: TGTGCCAGCAGCTTAGTGGCTAGCGGGGGGACCTACAATGAGCAGTTCTTC.

This clonotype was recorded only once. A single base separates this from a much larger clone, so it may be a read error. The rearrangement uses TRBV5-6 and TRBJ2-3, with D perhaps matching TRBD1 or TRBD2 (6 bases each). CDR3 length: 17 residues. The germline CDR1 and CDR2 sequences are SGHDT and YYEEEE. CDR3 DNA: TGTACCAGCACCTTAGACCGGGGGCGCATCAGGATGGATACGCAGTATTTT. Translated, it gives CTSTLDRGRIRMDTQYF.

Notes on this clonotype: This may be a read error: a much more frequent sequence differs by one nucleotide. This chain uses TRBV29-1 with TRBJ2-5, with 10 bases identical to TRBD2. The DNA end is more similar to TRBJ2-1, so the J call may be wrong. Per the germline V gene, CDR1 is SQVTM and CDR2 is ANQGSEA. The CDR3 length is 14 residues. The CDR3 loop reads CSARAGGNSETQFF. CDR3 coding DNA: TGCAGCGCCAGAGCGGGGGGGAATTCAGAGACCCAGTTCTTC.

This clonotype appeared a few times. V gene TRBV20-1 combines with J gene TRBJ2-1; D is unclear. This CDR3 region has 15 residues. CDR1 and CDR2 from the germline V gene are DFQATT and SNEGSKA (reference sequence). The V and J ends lost 3 bases and 4 bases respectively, with 16 bases between them. The CDR3 nucleotides read TGCAGTGCTAGTGGGCGTCCGGTTACGTACAATGAGCAGTTCTTC. Translation gives CSASGRPVTYNEQFF.

In its sample, this clonotype was seen a few times. The chain joins TRBV28 to TRBJ2-7; 7 bases line up with TRBD1. Germline loops: CDR1 MDHEN, CDR2 SYDVKM. This CDR3 is 15 amino acids long. V lost 11 bases and J lost 6; bases outside the gene matches: 19. The CDR3 loop reads CAATLDRALMREQYF. DNA of the CDR3: TGTGCCGCAACACTAGACAGGGCTTTAATGCGCGAGCAGTACTTC.

Of note for this clonotype: A much more abundant neighbour one base away suggests this may be a read error. This sequence joins TRBV9 and TRBJ2-7; 7 nucleotides line up with TRBD1. The CDR3 length is 14 residues. Per germline, CDR1 SGDLS and CDR2 YYNGEE. The CDR3 bases are TGTACCAGCAGCGTAGGGGACAGATCCTACGAGCAGTACTTC. Protein: CTSSVGDRSYEQYF. The full variable domain, completed using reference TRBV9 and TRBJ2-7, is DSGVTQTPKHLITATGQRVTLRCSPRSGDLSVYWYQQSLDQGLQFLIQYYNGEERAKGNILERFSAQQFPDLHSELNLSSLELGDSALYFCTSSVGDRSYEQYFGPGTRLTVT.

This clonotype was observed many times. The chain is built from TRBV7-8 and TRBJ2-3; D gene unclear. Trimming pared 1 base from V and 2 bases from J, leaving 4 bases between. CDR3 length: 13 residues. Germline loops: CDR1 SGHVS, CDR2 FQNEAQ. CDR3 amino acids: CASSLVDTDTQYF. The DNA of the CDR3 is TGTGCCAGCAGCTTAGTGGACACAGATACGCAGTATTTT.

The gene calls are TRBV7-9 and TRBJ2-3; D is perhaps TRBD1 (5 bases). Germline lookup yields CDR1 SEHNR and CDR2 FQNEAQ (reference sequence). This CDR3 has 14 amino acids. V gave up 5 bases and J gave up 2 bases, with 11 bases separating them. The CDR3 DNA is TGTGCCAGCAGCCCCCGACAGTACACAGATACGCAGTATTTT. It translates to CASSPRQYTDTQYF.

This chain joins TRBV2 and TRBJ2-5; 8 bases line up with TRBD1. The CDR3 has 13 amino acids. CDR1 and CDR2 from the germline V gene are SNHLY and FYNNEI. After removal of 3 bases from V and 5 bases from J, the junction contained 2 bases not matched to a gene. CDR3 protein: CASSDWTGETQYF. DNA of the CDR3: TGTGCCAGCAGTGACTGGACAGGGGAGACCCAGTACTTC. The entire variable domain, with the rest obtained from reference TRBV2 and TRBJ2-5, is as follows: EPEVTQTPSHQVTQMGQEVILRCVPISNHLYFYWYRQILGQKVEFLVSFYNNEISEKSEIFDDQFSVERPDGSNFTLKIRSTKLEDSAMYFCASSDWTGETQYFGPGTRLLVL.

The chain recombines TRBV7-2 with TRBJ2-3; 12 bases match TRBD2. The CDR3 runs to 16 residues. Germline lookup yields CDR1 SGHTA and CDR2 FQGNSA. Trimming took 4 bases from V and 4 from J; bases not matched to a gene: 6. The CDR3 region is CASSSWTSGAADTQYF. The DNA for the CDR3 is TGTGCCAGCAGCTCTTGGACTAGCGGGGCCGCAGATACGCAGTATTTT.

This clonotype was seen a few times. The chain joins TRBV5-6 to TRBJ1-2; no clear D gene. Germline loops: CDR1 SGHDT, CDR2 YYEEEE. This CDR3 is 12 amino acids long. V was cut by 4 bases and J by 7 bases, with 11 bases left in between. The chain's CDR3 is CASSIRASGYTF. The CDR3 nucleotides read TGTGCCAGCAGCATACGGGCGAGTGGCTACACCTTC.